Sequencing of this TCR beta chain was carried out in a study of Graves' ophthalmopathy and Graves' hyperthyroidism. The study, taken as a whole, reports: Most thyroid clonotypes expanded beyond 0.001 frequency were also found in blood.

Scientists amplified the TCR beta CDR3 regions from RNA transcripts. A first-round RT-PCR used HTBI primers, followed by a second-round multiplex PCR. TCRdb itself ran the multiplex PCR reads through MiXCR, one entry per CDR3 protein. The data show about 500,000 distinct CDR3 sequences, around 15% seen once. The CDR3 consists of 18 residues. Germline V gives CDR1 MNHNS, CDR2 SASEGT. V lost 0 bases and J 3 bases, leaving 21 bases between the germline ends. The evidence that diagnosis relied on was clinical symptoms, serum thyroxine, TRAb, thyroid ultrasound and orbital computed tomography. This clonotype was found many times. Its antigen remains unidentified.

This TCR was recovered from a woman younger than 45 with Graves' ophthalmopathy. Sequences were obtained from blood. The chain carries TRBV6-1 and TRBJ2-7; possible D gene TRBD1, 7 bases. As DNA, the CDR3 is TGTGCCAGCAGTGAAGCGCACAGGGGACTGACTGGGATCTACGAGCAGTACTTC. This sequence encodes CASSEAHRGLTGIYEQYF.